The 12 T cell receptor beta chains below were found in one sample sequenced in a study of blood T cell repertoires in COVID-19. Repertoires were generated with immunoSEQ multiplex PCR, while TCRdb's copy carries only in-frame clones and drops some. The sample carries over 200,000 clones, nearly 90% recorded once. The material sequenced was PBMCs or T cells enriched from blood (not recorded which). These receptors all come from a man aged 30 to 39 who had been exposed to COVID-19.

The chain joins TRBV5-1 to TRBJ2-5; unclear D gene. The CDR3 is made up of 13 amino acids. With 0 bases removed from V and 3 bases from J, the gap between germline ends came to 6 bases. Germline V gives CDR1 SGHRS, CDR2 YFSETQ. As DNA, the CDR3 is TGCGCCAGCAGCTTGGACTCTGAAGAGACCCAGTACTTC. Protein sequence: CASSLDSEETQYF.

The chain has TRBV11-3 and TRBJ2-1; 9 nucleotides line up with TRBD1. V lost 4 bases, J lost 7 bases, and 11 bases stayed unmatched. The germline V gene has CDR1 SGHNT and CDR2 YENEEA. This CDR3 contains 16 residues. In DNA form, the CDR3 reads TGTGCCAGCAGCTCACACTCCGGGACAGGGAAAAATGAGCAGTTCTTC. Its protein product is CASSSHSGTGKNEQFF.

The chain is built from TRBV12-3 or TRBV12-4 and TRBJ1-2; a possible D gene is TRBD1 (6 bases). The CDR3 length is 12 residues. V was clipped by 8 bases and J by 8 bases, with 15 bases between them. The CDR3: CASGRTGYGYTF. The DNA for the CDR3 is TGTGCCAGCGGACGAACAGGGTACGGCTACACCTTC.

The chain is built from TRBV2 and TRBJ1-6; D not resolved. The CDR3 has 14 amino acids. Germline V gives CDR1 SNHLY, CDR2 FYNNEI. V was shortened by 1 base and J by 7 bases, with 8 bases between the two germline ends. Here the CDR3 DNA reads TGTGCCAGCAGTGAAGTAGCCAGCAATTCACCCCTCCACTTT. Residues: CASSEVASNSPLHF.

V gene TRBV27 combines with J gene TRBJ1-2; tentative D call: TRBD1 (5 bases). Trimming removed 6 bases from V and 7 bases from J, with 15 bases in between. The CDR3 totals 13 residues. Germline lookup yields CDR1 MNHEY and CDR2 SMNVEV (reference sequence). For the CDR3, the DNA is TGTGCCAGCAGCCTCCAGGGTAAGTCTGGCTACACCTTC. Amino acids: CASSLQGKSGYTF.

This clone was seen a single time. V and J are TRBV15 and TRBJ2-5; D gene uncertain. This CDR3 comprises 15 residues. Per germline, CDR1 LNHNV and CDR2 YYDKDF (reference sequence). The V gene lost 0 bases and the J gene lost 0 bases, with 8 bases spanning the gap. This CDR3 reads CATSRESLYQETQYF. In DNA form, the CDR3 reads TGTGCCACCAGCAGAGAGTCCCTGTACCAAGAGACCCAGTACTTC.

J is TRBJ1-2 and V is TRBV19; perhaps TRBD1 as D (6 bases). Trimming left V 10 bases short and J 3 bases short, with 18 bases between. CDR1 LNHDA and CDR2 SQIVND come from the germline V gene (reference sequence). The CDR3 runs 14 residues. DNA for the CDR3: TGTGCCACTCGGACAGATACTACACACTATGGCTACACCTTC. Translation: CATRTDTTHYGYTF. Full variable domain (missing parts from reference TRBV19 and TRBJ1-2): DGGITQSPKYLFRKEGQNVTLSCEQNLNHDAMYWYRQDPGQGLRLIYYSQIVNDFQKGDIAEGYSVSREKKESFPLTVTSAQKNPTAFYLCATRTDTTHYGYTFGSGTRLTVV.

The V and J genes are TRBV6-5 and TRBJ2-1, with 13 bases matching TRBD2. J gave up 12 bases and V 10 bases, and 12 bases lay outside the gene matches. This CDR3 is 14 amino acids long. In germline, CDR1 is MNHEY, CDR2 SVGAGI. CDR3 amino acids: CATDGLAGEGWQFF. The CDR3 DNA reads as TGTGCCACCGACGGACTAGCGGGGGAGGGGTGGCAGTTCTTC.

This clone has more than one count but fewer than ten. The rearrangement links TRBV3-1 (or the pseudogene TRBV3-2) to TRBJ1-1; 7 nucleotides agree with TRBD1. This CDR3 comprises 12 residues. Germline V gene lookup returns CDR1 LGHDT and CDR2 YNNKEL (reference sequence). V was pared by 1 base and J by 11 bases, with 4 bases of the junction left unmatched. This CDR3 is CASSQADRDAFF. DNA for the CDR3: TGTGCCAGCAGCCAAGCCGACAGGGACGCTTTCTTT.

The chain uses TRBV27 and TRBJ2-2, with D perhaps TRBD1 (6 bases). CDR1 is MNHEY and CDR2 is SMNVEV in the germline V gene (reference sequence). V lost 4 bases to trimming and J lost 2 bases, with 14 bases between them. This CDR3 has 16 residues. The CDR3 nucleotides read TGTGCCAGCAGTTCGAACAGGGAAACCAACACCGGGGAGCTGTTTTTT. Translation: CASSSNRETNTGELFF.

V and J are TRBV5-4 and TRBJ2-1; TRBD2 might be the D (7 bases). Germline V gives CDR1 SGHNT, CDR2 YYREEE (reference sequence). The CDR3 spans 16 residues. V shed 2 bases and J shed 2 bases, with 14 bases lying between them. CDR3 region: CASSFSRGGTYNEQFF. The CDR3 nucleotides read TGTGCCAGCAGCTTTTCGAGGGGGGGAACCTACAATGAGCAGTTCTTC.

This chain connects TRBV5-4 to TRBJ1-2; 9 bases are shared with TRBD1. The CDR3 runs to 14 residues. Looked up from germline, CDR1 is SGHNT and CDR2 is YYREEE (reference sequence). V trimming: 0 bases; J trimming: 6 bases; junction bases outside the gene matches: 3. Written as DNA, the CDR3 is TGTGCCAGCAGCTTGGCCGGGACAGGGCATGGCTACACCTTC. Protein product: CASSLAGTGHGYTF.